Following are 21 T cell receptor beta chains from one sample sequenced in a study of T cell changes during pregnancy in multiple sclerosis. Generated by immunoSEQ multiplex PCR, the TCRdb table keeps only in-frame clones and is missing some. The table shows about 100,000 clones, with 92% occurring only once. Sequenced material: peripheral blood, taken after pregnancy. The origin of the receptors is a female donor with multiple sclerosis, enrolled in a pregnancy study.

This chain connects TRBV15 to TRBJ2-1; D is possibly TRBD1 (6 bases). The CDR3 consists of 14 residues. CDR1 is LNHNV and CDR2 is YYDKDF in the germline V gene (reference sequence). Trimming cost V 3 bases and J 7 bases, with 13 bases left between them. The CDR3 loop reads CATSSLGGWNEQFF. The CDR3 bases are TGTGCCACCAGCAGCCTAGGGGGTTGGAATGAGCAGTTCTTC.

The V gene is TRBV14, the J gene TRBJ1-5; tentatively, D is TRBD1 (6 bases). Trimming took off 4 bases at V and 3 bases at J, with 10 bases between the two ends. Looked up from germline, CDR1 is SGHDN and CDR2 is FVKESK. This CDR3 contains 14 residues. CDR3 nucleotide sequence: TGTGCCAGCAGCCCGGACAGAGACAATCAGCCCCAGCATTTT. Protein: CASSPDRDNQPQHF.

Turning to this clone: Other DNA variants within this sample encode the same CDR3. V usage is TRBV2 and J usage is TRBJ1-3, with 7 positions matching TRBD1. Germline trimming cut 4 bases from V and 3 bases from J; bases unmatched to any gene: 0. The CDR3 consists of 13 residues. From germline, CDR1 is SNHLY and CDR2 FYNNEI. The CDR3 DNA is TGTGCCAGCAGTGGACAGGGTGGAAACACCATATATTTT. Residues: CASSGQGGNTIYF.

The chain has TRBV7-9 and TRBJ2-5, with D perhaps matching TRBD1 (6 bases). Looked up from germline, CDR1 is SEHNR and CDR2 is FQNEAQ (reference sequence). CDR3 length: 15 residues. Trimming pared 3 bases from V and 1 base from J, leaving 12 bases between. This CDR3 is CASSFADRSQETQYF. In nucleotides, the CDR3 is TGTGCCAGCAGCTTCGCCGACAGGAGCCAAGAGACCCAGTACTTC. The whole variable domain, remainder taken from reference TRBV7-9 and TRBJ2-5, is DTGVSQNPRHKITKRGQNVTFRCDPISEHNRLYWYRQTLGQGPEFLTYFQNEAQLEKSRLLSDRFSAERPKGSFSTLEIQRTEQGDSAMYLCASSFADRSQETQYFGPGTRLLVL.

The rearrangement links TRBV4-3 to TRBJ1-2; 10 positions agree with TRBD1. CDR3 length equals 13 residues. Germline CDR1 LGHNA, CDR2 YSLEER. V dropped 4 bases and J dropped 8; count of bases not matched to a gene: 4. Here the CDR3 DNA reads TGCGCCAGCAGCCCCGACAGGGGGCAGGGCTACACCTTC. Translating gives CASSPDRGQGYTF.

The chain recombines TRBV5-6 with TRBJ2-1; TRBD1 matches at 8 bases. CDR1 is SGHDT and CDR2 is YYEEEE in the germline V gene. The CDR3 consists of 15 residues. With V trimmed by 2 bases and J by 7 bases, 8 bases remained unmatched. The CDR3 sequence is CASSFTGQVINEQFF. Written as DNA, the CDR3 is TGTGCCAGCAGCTTTACGGGACAGGTCATAAATGAGCAGTTCTTC.

The chain combines TRBV28 with TRBJ2-7; a possible D gene is TRBD1 (6 bases). This CDR3 region has 12 residues. The V gene's germline CDR1 is MDHEN and CDR2 SYDVKM. V lost 2 bases, J lost 5 bases, and 7 bases lay in between. The CDR3 loop reads CASSLGQHEQYF. For the CDR3, the DNA is TGTGCCAGCAGTTTAGGACAGCACGAGCAGTACTTC.

The rearrangement joins TRBV6-5 to TRBJ2-7; 9 bases align to TRBD2. J lost 6 bases, V lost 6 bases, and 9 bases had no gene match. Germline lookup yields CDR1 MNHEY and CDR2 SVGAGI. The CDR3 is 14 amino acids. CDR3 nucleotide sequence: TGTGCCAGCAGAACAAGCGGGAGGAATGGCGAGCAGTACTTC. Its protein product is CASRTSGRNGEQYF.

The V call is TRBV30, the J call TRBJ1-1; D is perhaps TRBD1 (6 bases). Trimming took off 0 bases at V and 6 bases at J, with 8 bases between the two ends. Germline V lookup: CDR1 GTSNPN, CDR2 SVGIG (reference sequence). The CDR3 covers 12 residues. The CDR3 DNA reads as TGTGCCTGGAGTGTAGGGGGTTCTGAAGCTTTCTTT. It encodes CAWSVGGSEAFF.

The chain joins TRBV30 to TRBJ1-2, with 9 positions matching TRBD1. V trimming: 3 bases; J trimming: 7 bases; junction bases outside the gene matches: 18. CDR1 GTSNPN and CDR2 SVGIG come from the germline V gene (reference sequence). The CDR3 totals 17 residues. CDR3 bases: TGTGCCTGGAGCGACAAAAACCGGGACAGGGATTTACGTGGCTACACCTTC. Protein sequence: CAWSDKNRDRDLRGYTF.

The rearrangement uses TRBV10-3 and TRBJ2-3; TRBD2 might be the D (6 bases). There are 16 residues in the CDR3. Trimming removed 5 bases from V and 0 bases from J, with 15 bases in between. Germline CDR1 and CDR2: ENHRY and SYGVKD. As DNA, the CDR3 is TGTGCCATCAGTAAGGGACTGTCGACTAGCACAGATACGCAGTATTTT. This translates into CAISKGLSTSTDTQYF.

The V gene is TRBV4-2, the J gene TRBJ2-7, with a possible D match to TRBD1 (5 bases). Germline CDR1 is LGHNA and CDR2 is YNFKEQ. This CDR3 has 16 amino acids. Trimming took off 1 base at V and 4 bases at J, with 17 bases between the two ends. CDR3 region: CASSQAGVSGKYEQYF. DNA of the CDR3: TGTGCCAGCAGCCAAGCCGGTGTTTCAGGGAAGTACGAGCAGTACTTC.

This clone has just a few counts. The chain is built from TRBV15 and TRBJ2-1; TRBD2 might be the D (6 bases). The germline V and J ends were trimmed by 0 bases and 4 bases, with 7 bases remaining between them. The CDR3 is 14 amino acids. Germline CDR1 and CDR2: LNHNV and YYDKDF (reference sequence). CDR3 nucleotide sequence: TGTGCCACCAGCAGAGAGGCGGGATACAATGAGCAGTTCTTC. Encoded protein: CATSREAGYNEQFF.

The rearrangement uses TRBV11-2 and TRBJ2-1; the D gene is possibly TRBD2 (5 bases). The CDR3 has 16 residues. V was pared by 1 base and J by 6 bases, with 16 bases between. The germline V gene encodes CDR1 SGHAT and CDR2 FQNNGV. The DNA for the CDR3 is TGTGCCAGCAGCTTAGGCATGCCGGGAAGGATCAATGAGCAGTTCTTC. This sequence encodes CASSLGMPGRINEQFF.

The chain is built from TRBV19 and TRBJ2-1, with D perhaps TRBD2 (6 bases). The V gene's germline CDR1 is LNHDA and CDR2 SQIVND (reference sequence). Trimming pared 8 bases from V and 0 bases from J, leaving 14 bases between. The CDR3 contains 15 residues. The CDR3 is CASADHGSSYNEQFF. The CDR3, as DNA: TGTGCCAGTGCCGATCACGGGAGCTCCTACAATGAGCAGTTCTTC.

This chain links TRBV6-5 with TRBJ2-7; 10 bases fit TRBD2. CDR1 and CDR2 (germline): MNHEY, SVGAGI. V dropped 6 bases and J dropped 3; count of bases not matched to a gene: 5. The CDR3 runs to 14 residues. In nucleotides, the CDR3 is TGTGCCAGCAGCCCTAGCGGGAGTGACTACGAGCAGTACTTC. The encoded protein is CASSPSGSDYEQYF.

The chain links TRBV7-3 to TRBJ2-5; 11 nucleotides line up with TRBD2. Looked up from germline, CDR1 is SGHTA and CDR2 is FQGTGA. J was trimmed by 4 bases and V by 4 bases; bases with no gene match: 5. CDR3 size: 15 residues. DNA for the CDR3: TGTGCCAGCAGCTCCGCCGGGACTAGCGGAGAGACCCAGTACTTC. Its translation: CASSSAGTSGETQYF.

The genes are TRBV25-1 and TRBJ2-3; maybe TRBD2 (6 bases). The ends were cut back, 1 base at V and 1 base at J, with 6 bases in the middle. The CDR3 covers 14 residues. CDR1 MGHDK and CDR2 SYGVNS come from the germline V gene. CDR3 DNA: TGTGCCAGCAGTGAATGGGGGGGCACAGATACGCAGTATTTT. Protein: CASSEWGGTDTQYF.

V is TRBV15 and J is TRBJ2-3; 7 bases align to TRBD2. With V trimmed by 1 base and J by 5 bases, 9 bases remained unmatched. CDR1 and CDR2 from the germline V gene are LNHNV and YYDKDF (reference sequence). There are 16 residues in the CDR3. CDR3 DNA: TGTGCCACCAGCAGAGTCCAAGGGAGGGCCGGAGATACGCAGTATTTT. This sequence encodes CATSRVQGRAGDTQYF.

This chain's CDR3 is CASSLGVAGSTDTQYF. The DNA of the CDR3 is TGTGCCAGCAGCTTAGGGGTAGCGGGGTCCACAGATACGCAGTATTTT. The rearrangement uses TRBV7-2 and TRBJ2-3, with TRBD2 matching over 8 bases. With 1 base clipped from V and 2 bases from J, the junction kept 5 bases outside the gene matches. The CDR3 loop spans 16 amino acids. Germline CDR1 reads SGHTA; CDR2 reads FQGNSA.

This chain joins TRBV4-1 and TRBJ2-7; no definite D call. V lost 0 bases and J 6 bases, leaving 21 bases between the germline ends. Germline assignment: CDR1 MGHRA and CDR2 YSYEKL. The CDR3 extends over 17 amino acids. The CDR3 region is CASSQEISKNSYGEQYF. CDR3 DNA: TGCGCCAGCAGCCAAGAGATTTCCAAGAACTCTTATGGCGAGCAGTACTTC.